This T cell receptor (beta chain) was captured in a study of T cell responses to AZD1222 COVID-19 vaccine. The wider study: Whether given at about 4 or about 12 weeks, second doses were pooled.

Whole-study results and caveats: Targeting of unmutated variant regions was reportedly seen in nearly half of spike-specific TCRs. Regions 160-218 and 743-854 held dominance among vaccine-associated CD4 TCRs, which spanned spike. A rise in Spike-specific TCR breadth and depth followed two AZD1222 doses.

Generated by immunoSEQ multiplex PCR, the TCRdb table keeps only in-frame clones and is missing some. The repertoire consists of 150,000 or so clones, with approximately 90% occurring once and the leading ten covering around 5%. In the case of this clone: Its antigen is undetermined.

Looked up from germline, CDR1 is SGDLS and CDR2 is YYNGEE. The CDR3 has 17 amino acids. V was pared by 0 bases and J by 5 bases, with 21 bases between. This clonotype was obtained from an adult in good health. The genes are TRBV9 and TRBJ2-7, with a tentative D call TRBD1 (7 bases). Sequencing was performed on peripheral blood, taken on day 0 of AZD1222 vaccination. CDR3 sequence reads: CASSVGFSGGLTHEQYF. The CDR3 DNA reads TGTGCCAGCAGCGTAGGTTTCTCAGGGGGGCTAACTCACGAGCAGTACTTC.